A selection of T cell receptor beta chains follows, all from one sample in a study of T-cell memory formation after mild COVID-19. TCRdb itself ran the 5' RACE reads through MiXCR, one entry per CDR3 protein. This table has under 250,000 distinct CDR3 sequences, 9.5% appearing once. The source material was PBMCs or a T cell subset sorted from them (not recorded which). These receptors were obtained from a young man who had mild COVID-19 (a few samples of this study predate the infection). Cell type and time point are not known. Both conserved end residues are part of each CDR3. The D gene is left open where the match is weak. Expanded clones get a size class; other rows say once, few or many, or leave the size out.

J: TRBJ2-1
size: few
D: TRBD2
V: TRBV3-1
CDR3: CASSQQRGYNEQFF
DNA: TGTGCCAGCAGCCAACAGCGGGGCTACAATGAGCAGTTCTTC

J: TRBJ1-1
size: many
D: .
V: TRBV7-9
CDR3: CASTVDVTEAFF
DNA: TGTGCCAGCACCGTAGACGTCACTGAAGCTTTCTTT

J: TRBJ2-3
size: .
D: .
V: TRBV7-2
CDR3: CASSPSPHTQYF
DNA: TGTGCCAGCAGCCCATCGCCTCATACGCAGTATTTT

J: TRBJ2-4
size: few
D: .
V: TRBV5-5
CDR3: CASSLVGRAPLAKNIQYF
DNA: TGTGCCAGCAGCTTGGTTGGCCGAGCTCCCCTGGCCAAAAACATTCAGTACTTC

J: TRBJ1-4
size: many
D: .
V: TRBV12-3/TRBV12-4
CDR3: CASSGGGLSFTNEKLFF
DNA: TGTGCCAGCAGTGGTGGAGGGCTGAGTTTTACTAATGAAAAACTGTTTTTT

J: TRBJ2-7
size: many
D: TRBD1
V: TRBV7-2
CDR3: CASTLWTGGYEQYF
DNA: TGTGCCAGCACCCTTTGGACAGGGGGCTACGAGCAGTACTTC

J: TRBJ2-1
size: many
D: TRBD1
V: TRBV5-1
CDR3: CASSPGWTGTYNEQFF
DNA: TGCGCCAGCAGCCCGGGGTGGACAGGGACCTACAATGAGCAGTTCTTC

J: TRBJ2-2
size: few
D: .
V: TRBV7-9
CDR3: CASRIQNTGELFF
DNA: TGTGCCAGCAGAATACAGAACACAGGGGAGCTGTTTTTT

J: TRBJ1-6
size: few
D: .
V: TRBV6-5
CDR3: CASSRSGSGNSPLHF
DNA: TGTGCCAGCAGCCGAAGCGGTTCCGGTAATTCACCCCTCCACTTT

J: TRBJ2-2
size: few
D: TRBD1
V: TRBV12-3/TRBV12-4
CDR3: CASNPQGQVSGGELFF
DNA: TGTGCCAGCAATCCACAGGGACAGGTCTCCGGTGGGGAGCTGTTTTTT

J: TRBJ1-2
size: .
D: .
V: TRBV5-1
CDR3: CASSVITGVLNGYTF
DNA: TGCGCCAGCAGCGTCATCACCGGGGTTTTAAATGGCTACACCTTC

J: TRBJ1-2
size: .
D: .
V: TRBV20-1
CDR3: CSASILNYGYTF
DNA: TGCAGTGCTAGTATCTTAAACTATGGCTACACCTTC

J: TRBJ2-2
size: many
D: .
V: TRBV6-2/TRBV6-3
CDR3: CASSKSAGELFF
DNA: TGTGCCAGCAGTAAGTCAGCCGGGGAGCTGTTTTTT

J: TRBJ1-2
size: few
D: TRBD1
V: TRBV20-1
CDR3: CSAEGARANYGYTF
DNA: TGCAGTGCTGAGGGGGCCCGGGCTAACTATGGCTACACCTTC

J: TRBJ2-7
size: .
D: TRBD1
V: TRBV13
CDR3: CASSIGGQTYEQYF
DNA: TGTGCCAGCAGCATAGGGGGACAGACATACGAGCAGTACTTC

J: TRBJ1-4
size: .
D: TRBD1
V: TRBV2
CDR3: CASSTRGGGEKLFF
DNA: TGTGCCAGCAGTACCAGGGGGGGCGGTGAAAAACTGTTTTTT

J: TRBJ2-7
size: few
D: TRBD1
V: TRBV11-2
CDR3: CASSPQGERKYEQYF
DNA: TGTGCCAGCAGCCCCCAGGGGGAGCGGAAATACGAGCAGTACTTC

J: TRBJ1-6
size: .
D: .
V: TRBV12-3/TRBV12-4
CDR3: CASSLRDTELPLHF
DNA: TGTGCCAGCAGTCTCCGGGACACCGAACTCCCCCTCCACTTT

J: TRBJ1-5
size: .
D: .
V: TRBV12-3/TRBV12-4
CDR3: CASHAGYSNQPQHF
DNA: TGTGCCAGCCATGCGGGTTATAGCAATCAGCCCCAGCATTTT

J: TRBJ2-3
size: .
D: .
V: TRBV5-1
CDR3: CASSLGQSRITDTQYF
DNA: TGCGCCAGCAGCTTGGGACAGTCCAGGATCACAGATACGCAGTATTTT

J: TRBJ1-1
size: many
D: .
V: TRBV5-5
CDR3: CASSSLQIMNTEAFF
DNA: TGTGCCAGCAGCTCGTTACAGATTATGAACACTGAAGCTTTCTTT

J: TRBJ1-2
size: few
D: .
V: TRBV6-5
CDR3: CASSLNVHRSRGYGYTF
DNA: TGTGCCAGCAGTTTGAATGTCCACCGCTCGAGGGGGTATGGCTACACCTTC

J: TRBJ2-3
size: few
D: TRBD2
V: TRBV27
CDR3: CASTTSSGAYTQYF
DNA: TGTGCCAGCACCACCTCTAGCGGAGCTTATACGCAGTATTTT

J: TRBJ1-6
size: .
D: .
V: TRBV20-1
CDR3: CSALVEGSWNSPLHF
DNA: TGCAGTGCTCTTGTTGAGGGAAGTTGGAATTCACCCCTCCACTTT

J: TRBJ1-2
size: few
D: .
V: TRBV4-2
CDR3: CASSQDKRNYGYTF
DNA: TGTGCCAGCAGCCAAGATAAGCGGAACTATGGCTACACCTTC

J: TRBJ1-4
size: few
D: .
V: TRBV28
CDR3: CASSSGRQGVLVKLFF
DNA: TGTGCCAGCAGTTCCGGAAGGCAGGGCGTATTGGTAAAACTGTTTTTT

J: TRBJ2-1
size: .
D: TRBD2
V: TRBV23-1
CDR3: CASSQSGRGGRAHNEQFF
DNA: TGCGCCAGCAGTCAATCGGGGCGGGGAGGGAGAGCTCACAATGAGCAGTTCTTC

J: TRBJ1-5
size: .
D: .
V: TRBV30
CDR3: CAWARQGNQPQHF
DNA: TGTGCCTGGGCCCGACAGGGCAATCAGCCCCAGCATTTT

J: TRBJ2-7
size: .
D: TRBD1
V: TRBV4-1
CDR3: CASRTGTGNYEQYF
DNA: TGCGCCAGCAGGACCGGGACAGGGAACTACGAGCAGTACTTC

J: TRBJ2-5
size: .
D: .
V: TRBV7-2
CDR3: CASSSNWGPETQYF
DNA: TGTGCCAGCAGCTCCAACTGGGGGCCAGAGACCCAGTACTTC

J: TRBJ2-1
size: few
D: .
V: TRBV27
CDR3: CASSLQTGRLGDEQFF
DNA: TGTGCCAGCAGTCTACAAACAGGGAGGCTGGGCGATGAGCAGTTCTTC

J: TRBJ1-2
size: .
D: .
V: TRBV6-5
CDR3: CASSYSTVQDLNGYTF
DNA: TGTGCCAGCAGTTACTCGACAGTCCAGGACCTGAATGGCTACACCTTC

J: TRBJ1-6
size: few
D: TRBD1
V: TRBV5-1
CDR3: CASSRDRRVEYSPLHF
DNA: TGCGCCAGCAGCAGGGACAGGCGCGTAGAGTATTCACCCCTCCACTTT

J: TRBJ1-3
size: many
D: .
V: TRBV7-2
CDR3: CASSQYTGPVGNTIYF
DNA: TGTGCCAGCAGCCAGTACACAGGGCCGGTCGGGAACACCATATATTTT

J: TRBJ1-5
size: .
D: TRBD1
V: TRBV5-1
CDR3: CASSPQGARSQPQHF
DNA: TGCGCCAGCAGCCCCCAGGGGGCTCGGAGCCAGCCCCAGCATTTT

J: TRBJ2-5
size: few
D: TRBD1
V: TRBV29-1
CDR3: CSTGQGQGETQYF
DNA: TGCAGTACTGGACAGGGGCAGGGGGAGACCCAGTACTTC

J: TRBJ2-5
size: .
D: TRBD2
V: TRBV6-6
CDR3: CASSRQYSGGAGETQYF
DNA: TGTGCCAGCAGCCGACAATATAGCGGGGGGGCCGGCGAGACCCAGTACTTC

J: TRBJ2-5
size: .
D: .
V: TRBV6-5
CDR3: CASSPLRAGEETQYF
DNA: TGTGCCAGCAGCCCACTTAGAGCCGGCGAAGAGACCCAGTACTTC

J: TRBJ1-2
size: .
D: .
V: TRBV12-3/TRBV12-4
CDR3: CASSSRPSYGYTF
DNA: TGTGCCAGCAGTTCGAGACCCAGCTATGGCTACACCTTC

J: TRBJ1-1
size: few
D: .
V: TRBV30
CDR3: CAWSGQAITEAFF
DNA: TGTGCCTGGAGTGGACAGGCGATCACTGAAGCTTTCTTT

J: TRBJ1-2
size: .
D: TRBD1
V: TRBV7-2
CDR3: CASSIDRVGGYTF
DNA: TGTGCCAGCAGCATCGACAGGGTGGGAGGCTACACCTTC

J: TRBJ1-1
size: few
D: .
V: TRBV20-1
CDR3: CGGTPGNTEAFF
DNA: TGCGGAGGGACGCCAGGGAACACTGAAGCTTTCTTT

J: TRBJ2-7
size: .
D: .
V: TRBV6-6
CDR3: CASRGTGIEQYF
DNA: TGTGCCAGCAGGGGGACGGGTATCGAGCAGTACTTC

J: TRBJ1-2
size: few
D: .
V: TRBV7-9
CDR3: CASSLGVLVGYGYTF
DNA: TGTGCCAGCAGCTTAGGGGTTTTGGTTGGCTATGGCTACACCTTC

J: TRBJ2-2
size: many
D: TRBD2
V: TRBV27
CDR3: CATGLWQLNTGELFF
DNA: TGTGCCACGGGACTATGGCAGTTGAACACCGGGGAGCTGTTTTTT

J: TRBJ2-1
size: many
D: .
V: TRBV23-1
CDR3: CASSQSPEDCPHNEQFF
DNA: TGCGCCAGCAGTCAATCCCCGGAGGATTGCCCCCACAATGAGCAGTTCTTC

J: TRBJ2-3
size: .
D: TRBD2
V: TRBV20-1
CDR3: CSARRTSGVTDTQYF
DNA: TGCAGTGCTCGCAGGACTAGCGGGGTCACAGATACGCAGTATTTT

J: TRBJ2-1
size: few
D: TRBD2
V: TRBV7-7
CDR3: CASSPGLPGGEQFF
DNA: TGTGCCAGCAGTCCCGGACTCCCGGGAGGTGAGCAGTTCTTC

J: TRBJ1-5
size: .
D: .
V: TRBV5-1
CDR3: CASSLQGDNQPQHF
DNA: TGCGCCAGCAGCTTACAAGGAGACAATCAGCCCCAGCATTTT

J: TRBJ2-2
size: few
D: .
V: TRBV6-6
CDR3: CASTVGTGELFF
DNA: TGTGCCAGCACGGTGGGAACCGGGGAGCTGTTTTTT

J: TRBJ2-3
size: few
D: TRBD2
V: TRBV9
CDR3: CASSVAVGGNTDTQYF
DNA: TGTGCCAGCAGCGTAGCGGTCGGGGGGAACACAGATACGCAGTATTTT

J: TRBJ2-3
size: .
D: .
V: TRBV28
CDR3: CASRSVGRPITDTQYF
DNA: TGTGCCAGCAGGTCCGTAGGGCGCCCGATAACAGATACGCAGTATTTT

J: TRBJ1-6
size: .
D: .
V: TRBV5-1
CDR3: CASSLDGRSNSPIHF
DNA: TGCGCCAGCAGCTTGGACGGTCGGAGTAATTCACCCATCCACTTT

J: TRBJ1-5
size: few
D: .
V: TRBV7-2
CDR3: CASSFVSDNQPQHF
DNA: TGTGCCAGCAGCTTCGTCTCAGACAATCAGCCCCAGCATTTT

J: TRBJ1-6
size: many
D: .
V: TRBV7-2
CDR3: CASSLSPRGDSPLHF
DNA: TGTGCCAGCAGCTTATCCCCCAGGGGAGATTCACCCCTCCACTTT

J: TRBJ2-5
size: .
D: .
V: TRBV5-1
CDR3: CASGFGDWETQYF
DNA: TGCGCCAGCGGGTTCGGGGACTGGGAGACCCAGTACTTC

J: TRBJ2-1
size: many
D: .
V: TRBV27
CDR3: CASSWLDYNEQFF
DNA: TGTGCCAGCAGTTGGCTAGACTACAATGAGCAGTTCTTC

J: TRBJ1-1
size: .
D: .
V: TRBV11-1
CDR3: CASSVQTGRNTEAFF
DNA: TGTGCCAGCAGCGTCCAGACAGGAAGGAACACTGAAGCTTTCTTT

J: TRBJ1-4
size: few
D: TRBD1
V: TRBV5-1
CDR3: CASSLDGTGEVKLFF
DNA: TGCGCCAGCAGCTTGGATGGGACAGGGGAAGTAAAACTGTTTTTT

J: TRBJ2-4
size: few
D: TRBD2
V: TRBV15
CDR3: CATSRGWGTSGEGPGNIQYF
DNA: TGTGCCACCAGCAGAGGTTGGGGAACTAGCGGGGAGGGTCCGGGAAACATTCAGTACTTC